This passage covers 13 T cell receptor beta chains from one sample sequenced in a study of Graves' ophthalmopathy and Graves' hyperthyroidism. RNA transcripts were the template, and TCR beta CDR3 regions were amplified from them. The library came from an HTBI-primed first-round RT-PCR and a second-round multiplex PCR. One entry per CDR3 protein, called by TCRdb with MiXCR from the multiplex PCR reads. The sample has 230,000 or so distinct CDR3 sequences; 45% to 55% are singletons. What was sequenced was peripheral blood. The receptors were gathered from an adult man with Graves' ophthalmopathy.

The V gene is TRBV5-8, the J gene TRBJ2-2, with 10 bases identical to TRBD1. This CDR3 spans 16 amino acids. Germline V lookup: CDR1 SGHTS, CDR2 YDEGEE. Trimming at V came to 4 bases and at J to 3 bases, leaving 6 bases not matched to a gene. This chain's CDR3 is CASSRVGTGDTGELFF. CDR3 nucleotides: TGTGCCAGCAGCCGTGTGGGGACAGGGGACACCGGGGAGCTGTTTTTT.

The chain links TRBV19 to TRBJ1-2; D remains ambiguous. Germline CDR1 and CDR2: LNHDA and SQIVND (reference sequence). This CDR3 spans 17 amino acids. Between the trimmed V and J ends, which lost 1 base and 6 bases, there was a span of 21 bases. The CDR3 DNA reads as TGTGCCAGTAGTATAGCTTCCCGAGGTGCACTCTATGATGGCTACACCTTC. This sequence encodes CASSIASRGALYDGYTF. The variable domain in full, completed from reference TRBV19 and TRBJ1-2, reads DGGITQSPKYLFRKEGQNVTLSCEQNLNHDAMYWYRQDPGQGLRLIYYSQIVNDFQKGDIAEGYSVSREKKESFPLTVTSAQKNPTAFYLCASSIASRGALYDGYTFGSGTRLTVV.

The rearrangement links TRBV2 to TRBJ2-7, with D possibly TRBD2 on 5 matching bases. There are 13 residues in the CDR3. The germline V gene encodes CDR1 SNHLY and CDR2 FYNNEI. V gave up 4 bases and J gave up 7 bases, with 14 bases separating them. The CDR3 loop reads CASSGRESWEQYF. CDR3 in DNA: TGTGCCAGCAGTGGACGGGAAAGTTGGGAGCAGTACTTC.

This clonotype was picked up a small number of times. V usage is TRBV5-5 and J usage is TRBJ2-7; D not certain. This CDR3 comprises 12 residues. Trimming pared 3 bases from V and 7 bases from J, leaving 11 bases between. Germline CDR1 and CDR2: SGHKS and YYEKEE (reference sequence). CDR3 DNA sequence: TGTGCCAGCAGCTCGGATAATGTTGAGCAGTACTTC. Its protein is CASSSDNVEQYF.

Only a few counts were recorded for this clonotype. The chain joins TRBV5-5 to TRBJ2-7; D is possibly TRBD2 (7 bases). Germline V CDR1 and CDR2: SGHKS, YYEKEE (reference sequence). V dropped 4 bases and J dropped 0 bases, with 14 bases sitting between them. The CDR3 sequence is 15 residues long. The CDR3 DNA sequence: TGTGCCAGCAGCCGGGGGGCTGCGAGCTCCTACGAGCAGTACTTC. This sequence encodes CASSRGAASSYEQYF. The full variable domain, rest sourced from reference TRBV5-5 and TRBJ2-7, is DAGVTQSPTHLIKTRGQQVTLRCSPISGHKSVSWYQQVLGQGPQFIFQYYEKEERGRGNFPDRFSARQFPNYSSELNVNALLLGDSALYLCASSRGAASSYEQYFGPGTRLTVT.

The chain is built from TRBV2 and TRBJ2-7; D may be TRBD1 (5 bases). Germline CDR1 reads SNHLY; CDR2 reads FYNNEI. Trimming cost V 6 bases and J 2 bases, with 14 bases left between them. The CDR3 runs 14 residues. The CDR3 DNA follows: TGTGCCAGCAGCCAGTCCAGGGCTACCTACGAGCAGTACTTC. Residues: CASSQSRATYEQYF.

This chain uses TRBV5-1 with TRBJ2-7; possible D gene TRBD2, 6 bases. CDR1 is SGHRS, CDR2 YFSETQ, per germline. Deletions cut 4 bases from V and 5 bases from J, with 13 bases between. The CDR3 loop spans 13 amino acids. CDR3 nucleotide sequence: TGCGCCAGCAGCCAATCAACGGGGGACGAGCAGTACTTC. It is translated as CASSQSTGDEQYF.

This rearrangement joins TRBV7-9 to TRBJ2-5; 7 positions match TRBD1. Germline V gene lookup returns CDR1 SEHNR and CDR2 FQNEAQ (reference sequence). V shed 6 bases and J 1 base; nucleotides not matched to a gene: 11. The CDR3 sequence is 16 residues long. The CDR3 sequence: CASRRNEGALQETQYF. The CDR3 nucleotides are TGTGCCAGCAGACGTAACGAGGGGGCCCTCCAAGAGACCCAGTACTTC.

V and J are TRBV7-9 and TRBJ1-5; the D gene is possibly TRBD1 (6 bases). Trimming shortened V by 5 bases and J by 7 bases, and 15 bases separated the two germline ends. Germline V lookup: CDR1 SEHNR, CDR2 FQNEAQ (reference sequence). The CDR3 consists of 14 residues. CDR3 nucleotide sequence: TGTGCCAGCAGCACAGATGGGGGCCCACAGCCCCAGCATTTT. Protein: CASSTDGGPQPQHF.

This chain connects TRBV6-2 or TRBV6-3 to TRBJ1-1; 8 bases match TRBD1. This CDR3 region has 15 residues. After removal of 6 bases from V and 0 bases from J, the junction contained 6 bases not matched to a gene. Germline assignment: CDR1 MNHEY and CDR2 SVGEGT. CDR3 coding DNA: TGTGCCAGCAGGTTCCAGGGGGCTTTGAACACTGAAGCTTTCTTT. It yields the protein CASRFQGALNTEAFF.

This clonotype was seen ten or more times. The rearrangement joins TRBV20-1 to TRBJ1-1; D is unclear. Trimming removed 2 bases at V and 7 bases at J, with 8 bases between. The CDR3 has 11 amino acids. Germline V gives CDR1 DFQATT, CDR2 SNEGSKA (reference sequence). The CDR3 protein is CSARRPFEAFF. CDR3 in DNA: TGCAGTGCTAGAAGGCCGTTTGAAGCTTTCTTT.

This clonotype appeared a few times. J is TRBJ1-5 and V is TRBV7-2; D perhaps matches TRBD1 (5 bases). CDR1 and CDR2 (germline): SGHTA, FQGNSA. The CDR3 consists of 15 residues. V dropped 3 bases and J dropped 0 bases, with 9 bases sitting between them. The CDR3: CASSLGGNSNQPQHF. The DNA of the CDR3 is TGTGCCAGCAGCTTGGGGGGAAATAGCAATCAGCCCCAGCATTTT.

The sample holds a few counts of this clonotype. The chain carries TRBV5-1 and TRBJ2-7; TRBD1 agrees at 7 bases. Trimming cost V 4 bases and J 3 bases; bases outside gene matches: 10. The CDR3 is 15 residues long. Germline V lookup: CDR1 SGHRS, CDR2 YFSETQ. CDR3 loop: CASSTGQSLFYEQYF. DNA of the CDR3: TGCGCCAGCAGCACGGGACAGTCGCTATTCTACGAGCAGTACTTC.